The 24 T cell receptor beta chains below all came from one sample that was sequenced in a study of blood T cell repertoires in COVID-19 (dated by TCRdb to 2018 to 2020). The library was generated by the immunoSEQ multiplex PCR assay. The table comes from immuneACCESS by way of TCRdb, which keeps in-frame sequences with V and J called. Part of the clones is missing from these tables; in studies checked, under half for an unresolved V gene and the rest for unknown reasons. Counted in this sample were approximately 110,000 clones; 70% to 80% of them appeared once. The top ten hold roughly 20% of the sample. The sample taken for sequencing was peripheral blood. The source of these receptors is a man in his 70s with active or convalescent COVID-19.

The J gene is TRBJ1-1, the V gene TRBV15, with D maybe TRBD1 (6 bases). Trimming left V 1 base short and J 5 bases short, with 14 bases between. The CDR3 consists of 15 residues. Germline-derived CDR1 and CDR2 are LNHNV and YYDKDF (reference sequence). This chain's CDR3 is CATSRAYREGTEAFF. The CDR3 DNA sequence: TGTGCCACCAGCAGAGCATACAGGGAAGGAACTGAAGCTTTCTTT.

This clone was seen just once. The V gene is TRBV14, the J gene TRBJ1-3; D gene uncertain. The CDR3 contains 17 residues. V was clipped by 2 bases and J by 1 base, with 15 bases between them. Germline assignment: CDR1 SGHDN and CDR2 FVKESK. The CDR3 protein is CASSQRSTARSGNTIYF. The CDR3 coding sequence is TGTGCCAGCAGCCAAAGGTCCACAGCCAGATCTGGAAACACCATATATTTT.

The gene calls are TRBV3-1 (or the pseudogene TRBV3-2) and TRBJ2-1, with TRBD2 matching over 9 bases. Germline V gives CDR1 LGHDT, CDR2 YNNKEL (reference sequence). The trim removed 4 bases at V and 2 bases at J, leaving 12 bases unmatched. This CDR3 has 18 amino acids. The CDR3 nucleotides are TGTGCCAGCAGCCGGGGCTTTAGCGGGAGTAGAACCTACAATGAGCAGTTCTTC. It codes for CASSRGFSGSRTYNEQFF.

This clone was counted between two and nine times. The rearrangement links TRBV5-1 to TRBJ2-3; TRBD2 matches 8 bases. V was clipped by 2 bases and J by 1 base; unmatched bases: 6. Germline CDR1 and CDR2: SGHRS and YFSETQ. CDR3 length: 16 amino acids. The CDR3 coding sequence is TGCGCCAGCAGCTTATCCCCGGGGGGGGGCACAGATACGCAGTATTTT. Amino acid sequence: CASSLSPGGGTDTQYF. The complete variable domain, with remaining parts taken from reference TRBV5-1 and TRBJ2-3, reads KAGVTQTPRYLIKTRGQQVTLSCSPISGHRSVSWYQQTPGQGLQFLFEYFSETQRNKGNFPGRFSGRQFSNSRSEMNVSTLELGDSALYLCASSLSPGGGTDTQYFGPGTRLTVL.

The chain couples TRBV5-1 to TRBJ1-5; 9 bases are shared with TRBD1. Germline trimming cut 3 bases from V and 1 base from J; bases unmatched to any gene: 2. This CDR3 has 15 residues. Germline V CDR1 and CDR2: SGHRS, YFSETQ. DNA for the CDR3: TGCGCCAGCAGCTCCGGGACAGGGAGCAATCAGCCCCAGCATTTT. Amino acid sequence: CASSSGTGSNQPQHF. Based on the CDR3 plus reference TRBV5-1 and TRBJ1-5, the full variable domain is KAGVTQTPRYLIKTRGQQVTLSCSPISGHRSVSWYQQTPGQGLQFLFEYFSETQRNKGNFPGRFSGRQFSNSRSEMNVSTLELGDSALYLCASSSGTGSNQPQHFGDGTRLSIL.

The V and J genes are TRBV6-5 and TRBJ2-7; 7 nucleotides line up with TRBD2. J gave up 3 bases and V 2 bases, and 7 bases lay outside the gene matches. The CDR3 totals 15 residues. The germline CDR1 and CDR2 sequences are MNHEY and SVGAGI. CDR3 in amino acids: CASSYSPGGSYEQYF. The CDR3 region has the DNA TGTGCCAGCAGTTACAGCCCGGGGGGTAGCTACGAGCAGTACTTC.

The gene calls are TRBV6-6 and TRBJ2-5; D unclear. The CDR3 extends over 11 amino acids. Germline V gives CDR1 MNHNY, CDR2 SVGAGI (reference sequence). The V end was cut by 4 bases, the J end by 4 bases, with 4 bases between. Written as DNA, the CDR3 is TGTGCCAGCAGTTTTCTAGAGACCCAGTACTTC. Encoded protein: CASSFLETQYF.

This clone was observed a handful of times. This chain uses TRBV7-9 with TRBJ1-6, with 8 bases aligning to TRBD1. Trimming cost V 3 bases and J 10 bases; bases outside gene matches: 5. The germline gives CDR1 SEHNR, CDR2 FQNEAQ (reference sequence). The CDR3 has 14 residues. As DNA, the CDR3 is TGTGCCAGCAGCTTCGGACAGGGCCTATCACCCCTCCACTTT. Protein: CASSFGQGLSPLHF.

This clone was found once. The rearrangement joins TRBV9 to TRBJ2-7, with D possibly being TRBD1 (5 bases). The V and J ends lost 0 bases and 0 bases respectively, with 7 bases between them. CDR3 size: 14 residues. Germline-derived CDR1 and CDR2 are SGDLS and YYNGEE. The CDR3, as DNA: TGTGCCAGCAGCGTAGGACAGAGCTCCTACGAGCAGTACTTC. Protein: CASSVGQSSYEQYF.

The genes are TRBV5-4 and TRBJ2-7; TRBD2 matches 9 bases. The ends lost 4 bases at V and 7 bases at J; junction bases unmatched: 18. The CDR3 length is 17 residues. Per the germline V gene, CDR1 is SGHNT and CDR2 is YYREEE (reference sequence). The CDR3 sequence: CASSVPGLASLKAEQYF. The CDR3 bases are TGTGCCAGCAGCGTACCGGGACTAGCCTCACTAAAAGCGGAGCAGTACTTC.

V is TRBV28 and J is TRBJ1-4; 11 nucleotides agree with TRBD1. This CDR3 contains 15 residues. From germline, CDR1 is MDHEN and CDR2 SYDVKM. With V trimmed by 6 bases and J by 7 bases, 7 bases remained unmatched. The CDR3 DNA is TGTGCCAGCAGCATCGGGACAGGGGGACGTGAAAAACTGTTTTTT. Protein: CASSIGTGGREKLFF.

The chain joins TRBV11-1 to TRBJ2-7, with 8 bases aligning to TRBD1. This CDR3 has 15 amino acids. Per the germline V gene, CDR1 is SGHAT and CDR2 is FQDESV (reference sequence). The V gene end was trimmed by 3 bases and the J gene end by 2 bases; junction bases not matched to a gene: 6. The CDR3 loop is CASSLADRGAYEQYF. The CDR3 coding sequence is TGTGCCAGCAGCTTGGCCGACAGGGGAGCCTACGAGCAGTACTTC.

The chain employs TRBV28 and TRBJ1-5, with unresolved D. Trimming took 3 bases from V and 2 from J, leaving 14 bases between them. This CDR3 comprises 16 residues. CDR1 and CDR2 from the germline V gene are MDHEN and SYDVKM. CDR3 loop: CASSFQGRKRNQPQHF. The CDR3 DNA sequence: TGTGCCAGCAGTTTCCAAGGGAGGAAACGCAATCAGCCCCAGCATTTT.

The chain uses TRBV27 and TRBJ2-5, with D maybe TRBD1 (6 bases). Germline values: CDR1 MNHEY, CDR2 SMNVEV (reference sequence). V dropped 5 bases and J dropped 2 bases, with 12 bases sitting between them. There are 14 residues in the CDR3. This CDR3 reads CASSHFGTQETQYF. CDR3 nucleotides: TGTGCCAGCAGTCATTTCGGGACACAAGAGACCCAGTACTTC.

This chain uses TRBV7-8 with TRBJ1-1, with D possibly matching TRBD1 (6 bases). Germline loops: CDR1 SGHVS, CDR2 FQNEAQ. The V end was cut by 3 bases, the J end by 7 bases, with 18 bases between. The CDR3 is 15 amino acids. The CDR3 is CASSLGGNRADEAFF. CDR3 in DNA: TGTGCCAGCAGCTTGGGGGGGAACAGGGCCGATGAAGCTTTCTTT.

The J gene is TRBJ2-3, the V gene TRBV19, with D possibly TRBD2 on 5 matching bases. Germline V lookup: CDR1 LNHDA, CDR2 SQIVND (reference sequence). V lost 10 bases and J lost 0, with 11 bases in between. This CDR3 is built from 13 residues. CDR3 sequence reads: CAIGLTSTDTQYF. CDR3 DNA sequence: TGTGCCATAGGACTTACAAGCACAGATACGCAGTATTTT.

CDR3 DNA sequence: TGTGCCAGCAGCCCCGACAGGGGTGCTGAAGCTTTCTTT. It specifies CASSPDRGAEAFF. The chain uses TRBV9 and TRBJ1-1; TRBD1 agrees at 8 bases. V trimming: 4 bases; J trimming: 6 bases; junction bases outside the gene matches: 5. CDR3 length: 13 amino acids. Germline CDR1 and CDR2: SGDLS and YYNGEE.

CDR3 sequence reads: CASSESKSQRTDTQYF. The DNA for the CDR3 is TGCGCCAGCAGTGAGAGTAAGAGCCAACGCACAGATACGCAGTATTTT. This chain links TRBV10-1 with TRBJ2-3; D ambiguous. CDR1 is WNHNN and CDR2 is SYGVQD in the germline V gene (reference sequence). Between the trimmed V and J ends, which lost 2 bases and 1 base, there was a span of 13 bases. The CDR3 contains 16 residues.

The chain joins TRBV3-1 (or the pseudogene TRBV3-2) to TRBJ2-1; D uncertain. V was pared by 4 bases and J by 1 base, with 14 bases between. Per germline, CDR1 LGHDT and CDR2 YNNKEL (reference sequence). The CDR3 consists of 16 residues. The CDR3 DNA is TGTGCCAGCAGCCCCCTATCCGCGGAATCCTACAATGAGCAGTTCTTC. Encoded protein: CASSPLSAESYNEQFF.

This clone has just a few counts. This sequence joins TRBV19 and TRBJ2-2; a possible D gene is TRBD1 (5 bases). This CDR3 contains 14 residues. CDR1 is LNHDA and CDR2 is SQIVND in the germline V gene (reference sequence). Between the trimmed V and J ends, which lost 6 bases and 2 bases, there was a span of 10 bases. The chain's CDR3 is CASRNRGNTGELFF. The CDR3 nucleotides read TGTGCCAGTAGGAATAGGGGTAACACCGGGGAGCTGTTTTTT.

This chain uses TRBV5-6 with TRBJ2-3; 7 bases align to TRBD1. Germline CDR1 reads SGHDT; CDR2 reads YYEEEE. CDR3 size: 16 residues. V dropped 4 bases and J dropped 0; count of bases not matched to a gene: 8. CDR3 DNA sequence: TGTGCCAGCAGCGAACACAGGGGCACTAGCACAGATACGCAGTATTTT. This codes for CASSEHRGTSTDTQYF.

This clone has a single count. The V gene is TRBV7-9, the J gene TRBJ2-5; a possible D gene is TRBD2 (6 bases). This CDR3 has 15 amino acids. The ends were cut back, 0 bases at V and 10 bases at J, with 18 bases in the middle. Germline V gives CDR1 SEHNR, CDR2 FQNEAQ (reference sequence). DNA for the CDR3: TGTGCCAGCAGCTTAGCGCGGCCGCAGGGAGGTGACCAGTACTTC. This gives the protein CASSLARPQGGDQYF.

The gene calls are TRBV6-1 and TRBJ2-2; 7 nucleotides match TRBD1. The CDR3 spans 15 residues. The germline gives CDR1 MNHNS, CDR2 SASEGT. After removal of 2 bases from V and 7 bases from J, the junction contained 7 bases not matched to a gene. This CDR3 reads CASSERTGLVGELFF. CDR3 sequence (DNA): TGTGCCAGCAGTGAACGGACAGGTCTAGTCGGGGAGCTGTTTTTT.

The chain carries TRBV5-5 and TRBJ2-5; 9 bases map to TRBD1. The CDR3 loop spans 15 amino acids. Per germline, CDR1 SGHKS and CDR2 YYEKEE (reference sequence). V shed 0 bases, J shed 5 bases, and the junction held 5 bases outside the gene matches. This CDR3 is CASSLEGTGWETQYF. CDR3 DNA sequence: TGTGCCAGCAGCTTGGAGGGGACAGGGTGGGAGACCCAGTACTTC.